The sequence of this T cell receptor (beta chain) was determined in a study of control samples from healthy donors and cancer patients. The assay was immunoSEQ multiplex PCR, and TCRdb's table has in-frame clones only and misses some. The repertoire has about 130,000 clones, 90% to 95% of them found once; the top ten carry more than 1.5%. Germline lookup yields CDR1 LNHDA and CDR2 SQIVND (reference sequence). The V end lost 6 bases, the J end lost 1 base, and 16 bases lay between the germline ends. The length of the CDR3 is 15 residues. The rearrangement joins TRBV19 to TRBJ2-7, with a tentative D call TRBD2 (7 bases). The sequencing input was PBMCs. The source is a man between 45 and 60 years old with head and neck cancer. CDR3 sequence reads: CASRGGTDSSYEQYF. The CDR3 region has the DNA TGTGCCAGTAGGGGAGGGACGGACAGTTCCTACGAGCAGTACTTC.